A selection of T cell receptor beta chains follows, all from one sample in a study of T cells expressing NK-cell markers. TCRdb reprocessed the 5' RACE reads, keeping one entry per CDR3 protein, no DNA. The sample totals roughly 430,000 distinct CDR3 sequences. Sequencing used blood T cells: a sorted CD56 or NKG2C T cell subset, CD4+ or CD8+ T cells, or bulk PBMC T cells (not recorded which). The origin of the receptors is a woman aged 18 to 75 in good health. Both conserved end residues are part of each CDR3.

v_call	j_call	cdr3_aa
TRBV3-1	TRBJ2-5	CASSQRGAETQYF
TRBV5-6	TRBJ2-5	CASSYRVTGEETQYF
TRBV3-1	TRBJ2-3	CASSQESRDTDTQYF
TRBV19	TRBJ2-1	CASSIDYGTYNEQFF
TRBV6-1	TRBJ2-3	CASSRAGSGGSTDTQYF
TRBV7-2	TRBJ2-7	CASSLVSEQYF
TRBV7-2	TRBJ2-3	CASSLPAGGTDTQYF
TRBV20-1	TRBJ1-5	CSARDFGRRRDQPQHF
TRBV5-1	TRBJ2-5	CASSRGQETQYF
TRBV4-1	TRBJ1-6	CASSPPSVGQPPLHF
TRBV6-5	TRBJ2-1	CASSYSGHQFYNEQFF
TRBV9	TRBJ2-1	CASSDRLAGRGNEQFF
TRBV15	TRBJ1-5	CATSRDADSDQPQHF
TRBV5-6	TRBJ2-1	CASSLAQANNNEQFF
TRBV6-5	TRBJ2-2	CASRDYTGELFF
TRBV10-1	TRBJ1-5	CASSERSPLSNQPQHF
TRBV11-3	TRBJ1-1	CASSPAGGGSEAFF
TRBV20-1	TRBJ2-1	CSAPFGTSSYNEQFF
TRBV20-1	TRBJ1-1	CSASGQGYGNTEAFF
TRBV7-6	TRBJ1-1	CASSAIQGANTEAFF
TRBV6-1	TRBJ2-1	CASRGGTVYNEQFF
TRBV11-2	TRBJ2-1	CASSLAGDCNEQFF
TRBV10-3	TRBJ1-5	CAISERNQPQHF
TRBV12-3/TRBV12-4	TRBJ1-4	CASSSRDKGNEKLFF
TRBV7-2	TRBJ2-5	CASSSYSGRETQYF
TRBV7-3	TRBJ2-2	CASSLTQGTGELFF
TRBV6-5	TRBJ2-2	CASSYWTSGAPIQTGELFF
TRBV11-2	TRBJ2-1	CASSQNGGAGVHNEQFF
TRBV12-3/TRBV12-4	TRBJ2-2	CASRLPPNLAGGAGELFF
TRBV20-1	TRBJ2-2	CSARGAPSNTGELFF
TRBV9	TRBJ2-5	CASSVWGEEKTQYF
TRBV12-3/TRBV12-4	TRBJ1-2	CASRPGGAYGYTF
TRBV5-1	TRBJ2-7	CASSLDLPYEQYF
TRBV6-2/TRBV6-3	TRBJ2-7	CASSYAPPDEQYF
TRBV29-1	TRBJ2-5	CSASSPQGETQYF
TRBV5-6	TRBJ2-1	CASSLLAGVDEQFF
TRBV18	TRBJ2-1	CASSPSNEQFF
TRBV20-1	TRBJ2-5	CSALKTGLETQYF
TRBV28	TRBJ2-7	CASSFGTGTEYEQYF
TRBV7-9	TRBJ2-2	CASSKAGGFTGELFF
TRBV29-1	TRBJ1-2	CSVPNAGQGTF
TRBV12-3/TRBV12-4	TRBJ2-2	CASRPGLAGPELFF
TRBV5-1	TRBJ2-4	CASSLDSAKNIQYF
TRBV12-3/TRBV12-4	TRBJ1-3	CASTLGRVRGNTIYF
TRBV5-1	TRBJ2-2	CASSFSSGSTGELFF
TRBV11-2	TRBJ2-2	CASRATNTGELFF